Below are 10 T cell receptor beta chains sequenced from a single sample in a study of beta chain features in type 1 diabetes. Expressed TCRB transcripts got sequenced, as all isolated RNA was reverse transcribed. Here immunoSEQ multiplex PCR was the method, and the copy in TCRdb shows in-frame clones only, minus some. Among about 320,000 clones listed, 14% were seen once. The sample taken for sequencing was central memory CD4+ T cells from blood. These receptors originate from a man aged 30 to 39 in good health.

This clone was detected a few times. This chain uses TRBV5-4 with TRBJ2-5; tentatively, D is TRBD2 (7 bases). Trimming shortened V by 0 bases and J by 5 bases, and 11 bases separated the two germline ends. The CDR3 runs 14 residues. Germline CDR1 SGHNT, CDR2 YYREEE (reference sequence). This CDR3 reads CASSLAAGAETQYF. The CDR3 DNA reads as TGTGCCAGCAGCTTGGCGGCGGGGGCGGAGACCCAGTACTTC.

This clone was counted only a few times. V and J are TRBV7-3 and TRBJ1-2; weak D call: TRBD1 (5 bases). Per germline, CDR1 SGHTA and CDR2 FQGTGA. V lost 5 bases and J lost 0, with 10 bases in between. The CDR3 sequence is 14 residues long. The CDR3 nucleotides read TGTGCCAGCAGCCCAGGGCAAGCTAACTATGGCTACACCTTC. The encoded protein is CASSPGQANYGYTF.

This clone was seen only a few times. The chain uses TRBV7-9 and TRBJ2-7, with D tentatively TRBD2 (5 bases). Deletions cut 5 bases from V and 2 bases from J, with 13 bases between. The CDR3 totals 14 residues. Germline V CDR1 and CDR2: SEHNR, FQNEAQ (reference sequence). CDR3 sequence reads: CASSPLGAAYEQYV. CDR3 sequence (DNA): TGTGCCAGCAGCCCTTTAGGAGCGGCCTACGAGCAGTACGTC.

This clone was seen many times. This chain connects TRBV4-1 to TRBJ2-3; no clear D gene. The V gene's germline CDR1 is MGHRA and CDR2 YSYEKL. Trimming took 1 base from V and 0 from J, leaving 14 bases between them. CDR3 size: 17 residues. The CDR3 spells CASSQGLGPRSTDTQYF. The CDR3 DNA reads as TGCGCCAGCAGCCAAGGGCTAGGACCGAGGAGCACAGATACGCAGTATTTT.

This clone was found many times. J is TRBJ2-5 and V is TRBV7-9, with D perhaps matching TRBD1 (5 bases). CDR1 and CDR2 (germline): SEHNR, FQNEAQ (reference sequence). V lost 0 bases and J 4 bases, leaving 9 bases between the germline ends. The CDR3 extends over 14 amino acids. CDR3 in amino acids: CASSLAQGRETQYF. CDR3 nucleotide sequence: TGTGCCAGCAGCTTAGCGCAGGGCCGAGAGACCCAGTACTTC.

This clone was seen many times. This chain joins TRBV14 and TRBJ2-3; D is unresolved. The CDR3 sequence is 13 residues long. The V and J ends lost 3 bases and 2 bases respectively, with 6 bases between them. Looked up from germline, CDR1 is SGHDN and CDR2 is FVKESK. This CDR3 is CASSHEFTDTQYF. CDR3 DNA sequence: TGTGCCAGCAGCCATGAGTTCACAGATACGCAGTATTTT.

This clone was found a few times. The rearrangement uses TRBV5-4 and TRBJ1-1; a possible D gene is TRBD1 (6 bases). Germline V gene data show CDR1 as SGHNT and CDR2 as YYREEE (reference sequence). The V end was cut by 4 bases, the J end by 0 bases, with 13 bases between. This CDR3 is 15 amino acids long. The CDR3 nucleotides read TGTGCCAGCAGCGCCCTACAGGGTTTGAACACTGAAGCTTTCTTT. The encoded protein is CASSALQGLNTEAFF. Full variable domain (remainder filled in from reference TRBV5-4 and TRBJ1-1): ETGVTQSPTHLIKTRGQQVTLRCSSQSGHNTVSWYQQALGQGPQFIFQYYREEENGRGNFPPRFSGLQFPNYSSELNVNALELDDSALYLCASSALQGLNTEAFFGQGTRLTVV.

The V gene is TRBV5-1, the J gene TRBJ2-3, with TRBD2 matching over 11 bases. V shed 6 bases and J 4 bases; nucleotides not matched to a gene: 4. Germline V gene lookup returns CDR1 SGHRS and CDR2 YFSETQ. The CDR3 loop spans 14 amino acids. The DNA of the CDR3 is TGCGCCAGCACAGGACTAGCGGGTGCAGATACGCAGTATTTT. As protein: CASTGLAGADTQYF.

The chain links TRBV29-1 to TRBJ1-4; TRBD1 might be the D (5 bases). This CDR3 contains 13 residues. V shed 4 bases and J shed 7 bases, with 13 bases lying between them. Germline V gives CDR1 SQVTM, CDR2 ANQGSEA. The CDR3 is CSVGGGGREKLFF. CDR3 nucleotides: TGCAGCGTTGGTGGGGGTGGGCGTGAAAAACTGTTTTTT.

This rearrangement joins TRBV6-1 to TRBJ2-7, with 10 bases matching TRBD2. Germline V gives CDR1 MNHNS, CDR2 SASEGT. CDR3 length: 13 residues. V was pared by 5 bases and J by 5 bases, with 3 bases of the junction left unmatched. The CDR3 nucleotides are TGTGCCAGCAGTTCTAGCGGGAGACACGAGCAGTACGTC. Encoded protein: CASSSSGRHEQYV.